This entry lists 26 T cell receptor beta chains sequenced from one sample in a study of blood T cell repertoires in COVID-19. Assay used: immunoSEQ multiplex PCR; TCRdb lists only in-frame clones, some missing. Seen here are about 78,000 clones, around 90% observed once, and the top ten hold around 0.96%. Sequencing input: peripheral blood. Every receptor here comes from a woman aged 45-65 years in a cohort sampled during active COVID-19.

Only one count was recorded for this clone. V usage is TRBV11-2 and J usage is TRBJ2-3, with 10 bases fitting TRBD2. CDR3 size: 15 residues. Trimming removed 5 bases from V and 6 bases from J; junction bases left unmatched: 8. CDR1 SGHAT and CDR2 FQNNGV come from the germline V gene. This CDR3 is CASSPTSGLEDTQYF. The CDR3 DNA follows: TGTGCCAGCAGCCCGACTAGCGGGCTAGAGGATACGCAGTATTTT. Supplemented by reference TRBV11-2 and TRBJ2-3, the full variable domain reads EAGVAQSPRYKIIEKRQSVAFWCNPISGHATLYWYQQILGQGPKLLIQFQNNGVVDDSQLPKDRFSAERLKGVDSTLKIQPAKLEDSAVYLCASSPTSGLEDTQYFGPGTRLTVL.

V usage is TRBV24-1 and J usage is TRBJ2-5; 9 bases map to TRBD2. The CDR3 runs to 17 residues. Germline values: CDR1 KGHDR, CDR2 SFDVKD. V was clipped by 1 base and J by 5 bases; unmatched bases: 10. The CDR3 loop reads CATSDFPFSGSGETQYF. The CDR3 DNA sequence: TGTGCCACCAGTGATTTCCCCTTTAGCGGGAGTGGGGAGACCCAGTACTTC.

This clone appeared a single time. The V call is TRBV7-7, the J call TRBJ2-1, with a weak D call TRBD2 (5 bases). Germline lookup yields CDR1 SSHAT and CDR2 FNYEAQ (reference sequence). The ends were cut back, 1 base at V and 1 base at J, with 11 bases in the middle. CDR3 length: 16 residues. CDR3 region: CASSLEPGESYNEQFF. CDR3 nucleotides: TGTGCCAGCAGCTTAGAACCCGGGGAGTCCTACAATGAGCAGTTCTTC.

The V gene is TRBV28, the J gene TRBJ1-1; the D gene is possibly TRBD1 (6 bases). Trimming took 7 bases from V and 5 from J, leaving 17 bases between them. This CDR3 has 14 amino acids. Per germline, CDR1 MDHEN and CDR2 SYDVKM. CDR3 sequence (DNA): TGTGCCAGCACAATCGTCCAGGGGACGACTGAAGCTTTCTTT. Translated, it gives CASTIVQGTTEAFF.

The chain joins TRBV28 to TRBJ1-4, with D unclear. The ends were cut back, 6 bases at V and 8 bases at J, with 13 bases in the middle. The germline V gene has CDR1 MDHEN and CDR2 SYDVKM. CDR3 length: 13 residues. As DNA, the CDR3 is TGTGCCAGCAGGTTCGGAGGGCCCGAAAAACTGTTTTTT. This encodes CASRFGGPEKLFF.

J is TRBJ1-4 and V is TRBV28; D perhaps matches TRBD1 (5 bases). Trimming shortened V by 5 bases and J by 8 bases, and 15 bases separated the two germline ends. Germline V gene lookup returns CDR1 MDHEN and CDR2 SYDVKM. The length of the CDR3 is 14 residues. The DNA for the CDR3 is TGTGCCAGCAGTCCTCCCGGGGGAGAGGAAAAACTGTTTTTT. Its protein product is CASSPPGGEEKLFF.

The chain employs TRBV7-2 and TRBJ2-1, with D possibly matching TRBD1 (5 bases). CDR1 is SGHTA and CDR2 is FQGNSA in the germline V gene. V lost 4 bases and J 7 bases, leaving 11 bases between the germline ends. This CDR3 region has 13 residues. The DNA for the CDR3 is TGTGCCAGCAGCTACTCAGGGCTGAATGAGCAGTTCTTC. Its protein product is CASSYSGLNEQFF.

The gene calls are TRBV18 and TRBJ2-2; D is uncertain. The CDR3 consists of 13 residues. The ends were cut back, 6 bases at V and 0 bases at J, with 5 bases in the middle. Germline CDR1 and CDR2: KGHSH and LQKENI. The CDR3: CASSRANTGELFF. CDR3 sequence (DNA): TGTGCCAGCTCTCGAGCGAACACCGGGGAGCTGTTTTTT.

The chain links TRBV28 to TRBJ2-7; D is undetermined. With 6 bases removed from V and 1 base from J, the gap between germline ends came to 7 bases. The CDR3 has 12 amino acids. The germline CDR1 and CDR2 sequences are MDHEN and SYDVKM. The CDR3 bases are TGTGCCAGCAGCTATAGTTCCTACGAGCAGTACTTC. It specifies CASSYSSYEQYF.

The chain has TRBV27 and TRBJ2-7, with 9 bases that match TRBD2. The CDR3 runs 17 residues. Germline trimming cut 0 bases from V and 3 bases from J; bases unmatched to any gene: 9. CDR1 is MNHEY, CDR2 SMNVEV, per germline (reference sequence). In DNA form, the CDR3 reads TGTGCCAGCAGTTTATCCTCGATGACTAGCGGAAGCTACGAGCAGTACTTC. It encodes CASSLSSMTSGSYEQYF.

The chain joins TRBV11-2 to TRBJ1-2, with 8 bases fitting TRBD1. Per the germline V gene, CDR1 is SGHAT and CDR2 is FQNNGV. V shed 7 bases, J shed 7 bases, and the junction held 11 bases outside the gene matches. This CDR3 contains 14 residues. The CDR3 sequence is CASTPTDRVSGYTF. CDR3 nucleotides: TGTGCCAGCACCCCCACGGACAGGGTTAGTGGCTACACCTTC.

The V gene is TRBV27, the J gene TRBJ1-5; the match to TRBD1 covers 11 bases. The V gene end was trimmed by 3 bases and the J gene end by 4 bases; junction bases not matched to a gene: 23. The CDR3 covers 22 residues. Germline V lookup: CDR1 MNHEY, CDR2 SMNVEV (reference sequence). CDR3 coding DNA: TGTGCCAGCAGTTTCCCGAAGAAGTCCAAATTAGGACAGGGGGCGGTTAATCAGCCCCAGCATTTT. The encoded protein is CASSFPKKSKLGQGAVNQPQHF.

The chain combines TRBV29-1 with TRBJ1-2, with 7 nucleotides matching TRBD1. The CDR3 spans 13 residues. With V trimmed by 4 bases and J by 3 bases, 5 bases remained unmatched. The germline CDR1 and CDR2 sequences are SQVTM and ANQGSEA. The CDR3 bases are TGCAGCGTTGGGCAGGGGGTAGACTATGGCTACACCTTC. Its translation is CSVGQGVDYGYTF.

The DNA for the CDR3 is TGTGCCAGCAGTTCTGCACCGGGACAGGGAGCTTTCTTT. It specifies CASSSAPGQGAFF. The rearrangement uses TRBV7-6 and TRBJ1-1; 9 bases are a match to TRBD1. The trim removed 6 bases at V and 10 bases at J, leaving 9 bases unmatched. CDR3 size: 13 residues. Germline V gives CDR1 SGHVS, CDR2 FNYEAQ.

In its sample, this clone was seen once. This sequence joins TRBV6-6 and TRBJ2-1; 7 bases fit TRBD1. Germline V gene sequence: CDR1 MNHNY, CDR2 SVGAGI (reference sequence). J was trimmed by 8 bases and V by 6 bases; bases with no gene match: 13. This CDR3 region has 15 residues. The CDR3 sequence is CASSPTPTGFDEQFF. In DNA, the CDR3 is TGTGCCAGCAGCCCTACTCCGACAGGGTTCGATGAGCAGTTCTTC.

The chain couples TRBV28 to TRBJ2-7; maybe TRBD2 (5 bases). The CDR3 sequence is 14 residues long. The germline CDR1 and CDR2 sequences are MDHEN and SYDVKM. V was pared by 2 bases and J by 0 bases, with 8 bases between. The DNA for the CDR3 is TGTGCCAGCAGTTTAGGAGGTCTCTCCTACGAGCAGTACTTC. Its protein is CASSLGGLSYEQYF.

This clone was observed once. The rearrangement links TRBV21-1 to TRBJ2-7; the D call of TRBD2 is as the table states it, not checked on the DNA. TRBV21-1 counts as a pseudogene. The CDR3 totals 19 residues. The CDR3 nucleotides read TGTGCCAGCAGCAAAGGGGGACTAGCGGGAGGCCTCCGAGGGTACGAGCAGTACTTC. This sequence encodes CASSKGGLAGGLRGYEQYF.

This clone was detected only a few times. The chain has TRBV4-1 and TRBJ2-7; 8 positions agree with TRBD2. CDR1 and CDR2 from the germline V gene are MGHRA and YSYEKL. The trim removed 3 bases at V and 0 bases at J, leaving 7 bases unmatched. The CDR3 sequence is 16 residues long. The CDR3 bases are TGCGCCAGCAGCCACTCACTAGCGGAGAGCTCCTACGAGCAGTACTTC. This gives the protein CASSHSLAESSYEQYF.

The chain links TRBV9 to TRBJ1-5; possible D gene TRBD1, 5 bases. V shed 3 bases and J shed 0 bases, with 19 bases lying between them. CDR1 and CDR2 (germline): SGDLS, YYNGEE. The CDR3 is made up of 18 amino acids. The CDR3 DNA reads as TGTGCCAGCAGCGGGGCCCGACGGCCAGGGTATAGCAATCAGCCCCAGCATTTT. As protein: CASSGARRPGYSNQPQHF.

The chain joins TRBV3-1 (or the pseudogene TRBV3-2) to TRBJ1-2, with unresolved D. Trimming removed 3 bases from V and 5 bases from J, with 13 bases in between. This CDR3 spans 14 amino acids. CDR1 LGHDT and CDR2 YNNKEL come from the germline V gene (reference sequence). The CDR3, as DNA: TGTGCCAGCAGCCAGGAGGGCGCTCGGTATGGCTACACCTTC. Its translation: CASSQEGARYGYTF.

V gene TRBV27 combines with J gene TRBJ1-1, with 7 positions matching TRBD1. Unmatched junction bases numbered 10, after V lost 10 bases and J lost 11 bases. CDR1 MNHEY and CDR2 SMNVEV come from the germline V gene (reference sequence). CDR3 length equals 11 residues. The CDR3 here is CATREQGWAFF. As DNA, the CDR3 is TGTGCCACCCGGGAACAGGGGTGGGCTTTCTTT.

The gene calls are TRBV25-1 and TRBJ2-3; D is unresolved. The germline V gene encodes CDR1 MGHDK and CDR2 SYGVNS. V was trimmed by 4 bases and J by 0 bases, leaving 5 bases between them. This CDR3 is 13 amino acids long. In nucleotides, the CDR3 is TGTGCCAGCAGTGTCCCAAGCACAGATACGCAGTATTTT. This translates into CASSVPSTDTQYF.

The gene calls are TRBV19 and TRBJ2-4, with 7 nucleotides matching TRBD1. CDR1 is LNHDA and CDR2 is SQIVND in the germline V gene (reference sequence). V dropped 3 bases and J dropped 2; count of bases not matched to a gene: 13. This CDR3 has 18 residues. CDR3 in amino acids: CASSIFPPQGGTKNIQYF. The CDR3 region has the DNA TGTGCCAGTAGTATTTTTCCACCGCAAGGGGGCACCAAAAACATTCAGTACTTC.

The CDR3 loop is CASSSPGTGVNQPQHF. For the CDR3, the DNA is TGTGCCAGCAGCTCGCCCGGGACAGGGGTCAATCAGCCCCAGCATTTT. The genes are TRBV7-2 and TRBJ1-5; 10 bases map to TRBD1. The J segment lost 3 bases and the V segment lost 4 bases, leaving 6 bases of the junction unmatched. The CDR3 has 16 amino acids. The V gene's germline CDR1 is SGHTA and CDR2 FQGNSA.

This clone was counted only a few times. The V call is TRBV28, the J call TRBJ2-7, with 9 positions matching TRBD2. J was trimmed by 3 bases and V by 6 bases; bases with no gene match: 6. Germline V CDR1 and CDR2: MDHEN, SYDVKM. CDR3 length equals 14 residues. DNA of the CDR3: TGTGCCAGCAGCTCAGATAGCGGGAGCTACGAGCAGTACTTC. Translated, it gives CASSSDSGSYEQYF.

CDR3 nucleotide sequence: TGCGCCAGCGGGAAAGACCCCGGACAGTCCTACAATGAGCAGTTCTTC. It specifies CASGKDPGQSYNEQFF. The chain recombines TRBV5-1 with TRBJ2-1; D may be TRBD1 (6 bases). CDR1 is SGHRS, CDR2 YFSETQ, per germline. V was shortened by 7 bases and J by 1 base, with 18 bases between the two germline ends. This CDR3 is 16 amino acids long.